One sample yielded the 19 T cell receptor beta chains listed below, sequenced in a study of blood T cell repertoires in COVID-19. Clones were read by immunoSEQ multiplex PCR, and TCRdb kept only the in-frame ones, dropping some. There are around 81,000 clones in the sample; 70% to 90% occur only once, and nearly 3.5% lies in the top ten. The sequenced material came from peripheral blood. These receptors came from a man aged 50 to 60 with acute or convalescent COVID-19.

The sample holds one count of this clone. The V and J genes are TRBV19 and TRBJ2-1; a possible D gene is TRBD2 (6 bases). Trimming took off 1 base at V and 8 bases at J, with 6 bases between the two ends. The CDR3 is 12 amino acids. The germline CDR1 and CDR2 sequences are LNHDA and SQIVND (reference sequence). The CDR3 loop reads CASSIGRDEQFF. CDR3 DNA: TGTGCCAGTAGTATAGGGAGGGATGAGCAGTTCTTC. The complete variable domain, with remaining parts taken from reference TRBV19 and TRBJ2-1, reads DGGITQSPKYLFRKEGQNVTLSCEQNLNHDAMYWYRQDPGQGLRLIYYSQIVNDFQKGDIAEGYSVSREKKESFPLTVTSAQKNPTAFYLCASSIGRDEQFFGPGTRLTVL.

The chain couples TRBV30 to TRBJ2-3, with TRBD1 matching 12 bases. V was pared by 1 base and J by 5 bases, with 7 bases of the junction left unmatched. Germline CDR1 reads GTSNPN; CDR2 reads SVGIG (reference sequence). The CDR3 is 16 residues long. The CDR3 nucleotides are TGTGCCTGGAGTGAAGGGACAGGGGGCATTGAAGATACGCAGTATTTT. Translating gives CAWSEGTGGIEDTQYF.

The rearrangement links TRBV7-2 to TRBJ2-3, with TRBD1 matching 8 bases. V lost 3 bases to trimming and J lost 5 bases; unmatched junction nucleotides: 7. Germline CDR1 reads SGHTA; CDR2 reads FQGNSA. The CDR3 sequence is 15 residues long. CDR3 DNA: TGTGCCAGCAGCTTTTCAGGGGGCGAGGTAGATACGCAGTATTTT. Translated: CASSFSGGEVDTQYF.

The chain combines TRBV29-1 with TRBJ1-1, with D perhaps TRBD1 (5 bases). Germline V gene sequence: CDR1 SQVTM, CDR2 ANQGSEA. The CDR3 totals 14 residues. The CDR3 DNA follows: TGCAGTCAAACAAGGGGTACTTTAGGCACTGAAGCTTTCTTT. Its protein product is CSQTRGTLGTEAFF.

The chain joins TRBV3-1 (or the pseudogene TRBV3-2) to TRBJ1-2; 8 nucleotides line up with TRBD1. With V trimmed by 4 bases and J by 8 bases, 9 bases remained unmatched. The germline V gene encodes CDR1 LGHDT and CDR2 YNNKEL (reference sequence). The CDR3 covers 14 residues. For the CDR3, the DNA is TGTGCCAGCAGCCCCAACCAGGGGGCGAAGGGCTACACCTTC. Translation: CASSPNQGAKGYTF.

The chain is built from TRBV7-6 and TRBJ2-2, with 8 positions matching TRBD2. J gave up 6 bases and V 5 bases, and 11 bases lay outside the gene matches. CDR3 length: 16 residues. Germline V gene sequence: CDR1 SGHVS, CDR2 FNYEAQ. CDR3 protein: CASSLGGGSNAGELFF. Here the CDR3 DNA reads TGTGCCAGCAGCCTCGGCGGGGGGTCAAATGCCGGGGAGCTGTTTTTT.

V usage is TRBV11-2 and J usage is TRBJ2-7, with 7 positions matching TRBD1. With 6 bases clipped from V and 5 bases from J, the junction kept 10 bases outside the gene matches. Germline CDR1 is SGHAT and CDR2 is FQNNGV. This CDR3 has 14 amino acids. CDR3 loop: CASRPRRGTDEQYF. CDR3 in DNA: TGTGCCAGCAGACCGAGGCGAGGGACAGACGAGCAGTACTTC. The whole variable domain, filled in from reference TRBV11-2 and TRBJ2-7, reads EAGVAQSPRYKIIEKRQSVAFWCNPISGHATLYWYQQILGQGPKLLIQFQNNGVVDDSQLPKDRFSAERLKGVDSTLKIQPAKLEDSAVYLCASRPRRGTDEQYFGPGTRLTVT.

The genes are TRBV28 and TRBJ2-5, with 10 bases identical to TRBD2. Germline-derived CDR1 and CDR2 are MDHEN and SYDVKM. V lost 8 bases to trimming and J lost 2 bases; unmatched junction nucleotides: 2. The CDR3 is 13 residues long. For the CDR3, the DNA is TGTGCCAGCGGACTAGCGGCTCAAGAGACCCAGTACTTC. Protein product: CASGLAAQETQYF.

This rearrangement joins TRBV2 to TRBJ1-2; TRBD1 matches at 9 bases. CDR1 SNHLY and CDR2 FYNNEI come from the germline V gene. V lost 6 bases and J lost 8; bases outside the gene matches: 7. The CDR3 extends over 13 amino acids. In DNA form, the CDR3 reads TGTGCCAGCAGGCCCGGGACAGGGTTAGGCTACACCTTC. As protein: CASRPGTGLGYTF.

This clone has just a few counts. This chain connects TRBV7-9 to TRBJ1-4; no definite D call. The CDR3 spans 16 residues. Germline CDR1 reads SEHNR; CDR2 reads FQNEAQ (reference sequence). Trimming pared 1 base from V and 7 bases from J, leaving 16 bases between. CDR3 DNA: TGTGCCAGCAGCTTAGGAATAGACCCGACGGGTGAAAAACTGTTTTTT. The encoded protein is CASSLGIDPTGEKLFF.

This clone was recorded only once. V gene TRBV10-3 combines with J gene TRBJ2-7; 10 positions agree with TRBD1. This CDR3 region has 15 residues. V lost 5 bases to trimming and J lost 6 bases; unmatched junction nucleotides: 10. Looked up from germline, CDR1 is ENHRY and CDR2 is SYGVKD. CDR3 protein: CAISPTGGVSLEQYF. CDR3 bases: TGTGCCATCAGTCCGACAGGGGGCGTAAGTCTCGAGCAGTACTTC.

The gene calls are TRBV19 and TRBJ2-3, with 8 bases fitting TRBD1. The CDR3 is 22 amino acids. The ends lost 7 bases at V and 3 bases at J; junction bases unmatched: 30. Germline-derived CDR1 and CDR2 are LNHDA and SQIVND (reference sequence). CDR3 residues: CASTNPTPDRESLSGFTDTQYF. The CDR3 region has the DNA TGTGCCAGTACCAACCCTACCCCGGACAGGGAAAGCCTCAGTGGGTTTACAGATACGCAGTATTTT.

The chain is built from TRBV25-1 and TRBJ1-2, with TRBD1 identical over 7 bases. The CDR3 consists of 13 residues. The V gene end was trimmed by 5 bases and the J gene end by 8 bases; junction bases not matched to a gene: 8. The germline gives CDR1 MGHDK, CDR2 SYGVNS. CDR3 DNA: TGTGCCAGCAGTTCCACCACAGGGGACGGCTACACCTTC. Translating gives CASSSTTGDGYTF.

The chain employs TRBV4-1 and TRBJ1-1; the D gene is possibly TRBD1 (5 bases). Between the trimmed V and J ends, which lost 0 bases and 4 bases, there was a span of 24 bases. Germline-derived CDR1 and CDR2 are MGHRA and YSYEKL. The CDR3 totals 19 residues. The CDR3 is CASSQDLRTGGQRATEAFF. The CDR3 DNA reads as TGCGCCAGCAGCCAAGATCTACGGACGGGGGGTCAACGGGCCACTGAAGCTTTCTTT.

The V call is TRBV18, the J call TRBJ2-6; D might be TRBD1 (6 bases). V lost 1 base and J 4 bases, leaving 11 bases between the germline ends. Looked up from germline, CDR1 is KGHSH and CDR2 is LQKENI. CDR3 length: 16 residues. This chain's CDR3 is CASSPRQAGGANVLTF. The CDR3 DNA is TGTGCCAGCTCACCACGACAGGCTGGGGGGGCCAACGTCCTGACTTTC.

This clone was detected a few times. This chain connects TRBV7-2 to TRBJ1-1; 12 bases line up with TRBD1. V trimming: 2 bases; J trimming: 4 bases; junction bases outside the gene matches: 5. The germline CDR1 and CDR2 sequences are SGHTA and FQGNSA. The CDR3 has 16 amino acids. CDR3 amino acids: CASSLMGQGAGTEAFF. CDR3 bases: TGTGCCAGCAGCTTAATGGGACAGGGGGCCGGCACTGAAGCTTTCTTT.

This clone was counted a single time. The chain links TRBV28 to TRBJ2-7; 7 bases map to TRBD2. CDR1 MDHEN and CDR2 SYDVKM come from the germline V gene. J gave up 2 bases and V 8 bases, and 3 bases lay outside the gene matches. CDR3 size: 12 residues. The CDR3 bases are TGTGCCAGCGGTGGACTAGCCTACGAGCAGTACTTC. The encoded protein is CASGGLAYEQYF.

This chain joins TRBV30 and TRBJ1-2, with a weak D call TRBD1 (6 bases). Germline lookup yields CDR1 GTSNPN and CDR2 SVGIG (reference sequence). Deletions cut 2 bases from V and 4 bases from J, with 8 bases between. This CDR3 has 12 residues. The CDR3 reads CAWSRQAYGYTF. In DNA form, the CDR3 reads TGTGCCTGGAGTCGACAGGCCTATGGCTACACCTTC.

This sequence joins TRBV11-2 and TRBJ1-3; 7 bases line up with TRBD1. The germline CDR1 and CDR2 sequences are SGHAT and FQNNGV. The trim removed 3 bases at V and 4 bases at J, leaving 3 bases unmatched. This CDR3 spans 14 amino acids. CDR3: CASSFTGVGNTIYF. The CDR3 DNA sequence: TGTGCCAGCAGCTTCACAGGGGTAGGAAACACCATATATTTT.